Listed below are T cell receptor beta chains from one sample, sequenced in a study of CD8+CD57+ T cells in acquired aplastic anemia. TCRdb analysed the reads with MiXCR anew, one entry per CDR3 protein. This table holds some 120,000 distinct CDR3 sequences, over 30% found once. Sequencing was carried out using sorted CD4+, CD8+, or CD8+CD57+ T cells (not recorded which) from PBMCs. The receptors were sampled from a human donor with aplastic anemia. Each CDR3 is given with its conserved first and last residue. A D gene is named only where the DNA matches it firmly. Only some rows state a clone size, as once, few, many or a class for expanded clones.

TRBD1,TRBJ2-7,TRBV7-2,once,TGTGCCAGCAGCTTGGGACAGGGGGCAAACGAGCAGTACTTC,CASSLGQGANEQYF
-,TRBJ1-2,TRBV10-2,few,TGCGCCAGCAGTAACAGCGAATTCTATGGCTACACCTTC,CASSNSEFYGYTF
-,TRBJ2-1,TRBV5-1,few,TGCGCCAGCAGCGCGGGGAGTCTTTATGAGCAGTTCTTC,CASSAGSLYEQFF
TRBD1,TRBJ2-1,TRBV5-1,many,TGCGCCAGCAGCTTCCGGACAGGGAAGGGGTCCAATGAGCAGTTCTTC,CASSFRTGKGSNEQFF
-,TRBJ2-4,TRBV28,few,TGTGCCAGCAGTCCACCGGGAGCCAAAAACATTCAGTACTTC,CASSPPGAKNIQYF
-,TRBJ2-3,TRBV10-3,-,TGTGCCAGCAGTGAGAAGGGGGGAGGAAATACGCAGTATTTT,CASSEKGGGNTQYF
TRBD1,TRBJ1-5,TRBV7-9,many,TGTGCCAGCAGCTCCACGGACAGGGGATATCAGCCCCAGCATTTT,CASSSTDRGYQPQHF
-,TRBJ1-2,TRBV15,many,TGTGCCACCAGCAGAGAACGTAGAGATAACTATGGCTACACCTTC,CATSRERRDNYGYTF
TRBD2,TRBJ2-5,TRBV11-1,-,TGTGCCAGCAGAGAGCGGGGGGCGATTAGAGAGACCCAGTACTTC,CASRERGAIRETQYF
-,TRBJ1-5,TRBV30,many,TGTGCCTGGGACAGGAACAATCAGCCCCAGCATTTT,CAWDRNNQPQHF
-,TRBJ1-3,TRBV2,many,TGTGCCAGCAAACTGAAAGGAGTGAACTCTGGAAACACCATATATTTT,CASKLKGVNSGNTIYF
-,TRBJ1-1,TRBV7-3,many,TGTGCCAGCAGCTTAGGTACAGGAAACACTGAAGCTTTCTTT,CASSLGTGNTEAFF
-,TRBJ1-1,TRBV18,-,TGTGCCAGCTCAAAGAAGACACCCTTCATGAACACTGAAGCTTTCTTT,CASSKKTPFMNTEAFF
-,TRBJ2-7,TRBV28,-,TGTGCCAGTGGGTGGGGTAGGGGCACCTACGAGCAGTACTTC,CASGWGRGTYEQYF
-,TRBJ2-4,TRBV4-3,many,TGCGCCAGCAGCCAGTTCGTAGCCAAAAACATTCAGTACTTC,CASSQFVAKNIQYF
TRBD1,TRBJ2-1,TRBV7-3,many,TGTGCCAGCGGTACCTCCGGGACAGACAATGAGCAGTTCTTC,CASGTSGTDNEQFF
-,TRBJ1-3,TRBV2,-,TGTGCCAGCAGTACAGGGTTCTCTGGAAACACCATATATTTT,CASSTGFSGNTIYF
-,TRBJ1-1,TRBV19,many,TGTGCCAGTAGTCGTGGACATCTGAACACTGAAGCTTTCTTT,CASSRGHLNTEAFF
TRBD1,TRBJ1-1,TRBV30,few,TGTGCCTGGAGTGTCCGGGACAGGGGGCTTACTGAAGCTTTCTTT,CAWSVRDRGLTEAFF
TRBD1,TRBJ1-2,TRBV20-1,many,TGCAGTGCTAGACCCCATGACAGGGCTAACTATGGCTACACCTTC,CSARPHDRANYGYTF
TRBD1,TRBJ2-7,TRBV6-2/TRBV6-3,many,TGTGCCAGCACCTCCCGGGGACAGGGTTTCAGCGAGCAGTACTTC,CASTSRGQGFSEQYF
-,TRBJ2-3,TRBV18,few,TGTGCCAGCTCACCAAGGACTGCAGATACGCAGTATTTT,CASSPRTADTQYF
-,TRBJ1-2,TRBV10-3,many,TGTGCCATCAGTGAGGGGGTCGACTATGGCTACACCTTC,CAISEGVDYGYTF
-,TRBJ1-1,TRBV25-1,many,TGTGCCAGCACTCTAGGGAACACTGAAGCTTTCTTT,CASTLGNTEAFF
TRBD1,TRBJ1-2,TRBV19,many,TGTGCCAGTAGTCTCGGGACAGGCACCTATGGCTACACCTTC,CASSLGTGTYGYTF
-,TRBJ1-1,TRBV19,many,TGTGCCAGTACCAGTATTAACACTGAAGCTTTCTTT,CASTSINTEAFF
-,TRBJ1-1,TRBV15,-,TGTGCCACCAGCCAGGGGCGAATCGCTGAAGCTTTCTTT,CATSQGRIAEAFF
-,TRBJ2-5,TRBV10-3,-,TGTGCCATCAGTGAGTCGGAGGCTGCTCAGTACCAAGAGACCCAGTACTTC,CAISESEAAQYQETQYF
TRBD2,TRBJ2-3,TRBV6-1,few,TGTGCCAGCAGTCAACCTAGCGGGGGGGCCAGGACAGATACGCAGTATTTT,CASSQPSGGARTDTQYF
-,TRBJ2-7,TRBV2,-,TGTGCCAGCAGTGAACCGAGCGAGCAGTACTTC,CASSEPSEQYF
TRBD2,TRBJ2-3,TRBV20-1,-,TGCAGTGCTAGAGAAGGACTAGGGTGGGGCGCAGATACGCAGTATTTT,CSAREGLGWGADTQYF
-,TRBJ1-4,TRBV20-1,-,TGCAGTGCAGCCCCCGTCCGAGGGAGGGAAAAACTGTTTTTT,CSAAPVRGREKLFF
-,TRBJ1-4,TRBV19,many,TGTGCCAGTAGTCCGCGGTGGGGGAGGAATGAAAAACTGTTTTTT,CASSPRWGRNEKLFF
-,TRBJ2-3,TRBV9,many,TGTGCCAGCAGCGTAGATGGTAGGCGAGATACGCAGTATTTT,CASSVDGRRDTQYF
-,TRBJ1-5,TRBV7-2,many,TGTGCCAGCAGCTTCTCCAGGGATAGCAATCAGCCCCAGCATTTT,CASSFSRDSNQPQHF
-,TRBJ2-2,TRBV12-3/TRBV12-4,many,TGTGCCAGCAGTCGAGGTGGGGATGCCGGGGAGCTGTTTTTT,CASSRGGDAGELFF
-,TRBJ1-6,TRBV6-1,many,TGTGCCAGCAGTGAAGCGGTTCGGTTCTCACCCCTCCACTTT,CASSEAVRFSPLHF
TRBD1,TRBJ2-5,TRBV27,many,TGTGCCAGCGGAAGGGACAGGGGCCAAGAGACCCAGTACTTC,CASGRDRGQETQYF
TRBD1,TRBJ2-7,TRBV12-3/TRBV12-4,many,TGTGCCAGCAGTCCTCGGACAGGGCTCTCCTACGAGCAGTACTTC,CASSPRTGLSYEQYF
-,TRBJ2-1,TRBV12-5,-,TGTGCTAGTGGTTTGGAATGGGGGGAGCAGTTCTTC,CASGLEWGEQFF
TRBD2,TRBJ2-7,TRBV3-1,-,TGTGCCAGCAGCCCCCACCCCCTCAAAGCGGGGGGGCCCTACGAGCAGTACTTC,CASSPHPLKAGGPYEQYF
TRBD1,TRBJ1-2,TRBV3-1,many,TGTGCCAGCAGCCCCGACAGGGGTCGCGGTGGCTACACCTTC,CASSPDRGRGGYTF
-,TRBJ1-1,TRBV7-9,-,TGTGCCAGCAGCCCCTCTAGGACTGAAGCTTTCTTT,CASSPSRTEAFF
-,TRBJ2-3,TRBV4-2,few,TGTGCCAGCAGCCCTCAGAAGGGGGGGCCTACAGATACGCAGTATTTT,CASSPQKGGPTDTQYF
-,TRBJ2-7,TRBV15,few,TGTGCCACCAGCAGAGGCTCCTACGAGCAGTACTTC,CATSRGSYEQYF
TRBD1,TRBJ1-6,TRBV9,many,TGTGCCAGCAGCAAAACAGGGGGCATGAATTCACCCCTCCACTTT,CASSKTGGMNSPLHF
TRBD1,TRBJ2-5,TRBV11-3,many,TGTGCCAGCAGCCCCAGGGGGACACAAGAGACCCAGTACTTC,CASSPRGTQETQYF
TRBD1,TRBJ1-2,TRBV12-3/TRBV12-4,-,TGTGCCAGCAGTTTAGTTGGACAGGGTGTTGGCTACACCTTC,CASSLVGQGVGYTF
-,TRBJ1-5,TRBV10-3,many,TGTGCCATCAGCTATGACGGTAGCAATCAGCCCCAGCATTTT,CAISYDGSNQPQHF
TRBD2,TRBJ2-5,TRBV19,many,TGTGCCAGTAGTCGAAGCGGGGGGAGGGAAGAGACCCAGTACTTC,CASSRSGGREETQYF
-,TRBJ2-7,TRBV10-2,many,TGCGCCAGCCATAGAGGGGGGGCGGGTTACGAGCAGTACTTC,CASHRGGAGYEQYF
TRBD2,TRBJ2-1,TRBV14,once,TGTGCCAGCAGCCAAGATGGACTAGCGGGGGGGCCGGAGCAGTTCTTC,CASSQDGLAGGPEQFF
-,TRBJ1-1,TRBV3-1,many,TGTGCCAGCAGCCAAGGGGCAGCTGAAGCTTTCTTT,CASSQGAAEAFF
-,TRBJ1-1,TRBV20-1,few,TGCAGTGCTAGATTAGGGGTTAACACTGAAGCTTTCTTT,CSARLGVNTEAFF
TRBD2,TRBJ2-7,TRBV5-4,-,TGTGCCAGCAGCTTGGCCAAACATTTAGCGGGTTCCTACGAGCAGTACTTC,CASSLAKHLAGSYEQYF
-,TRBJ2-7,TRBV9,-,TGTGCCAGCTCTCCCACTCGGGCGAATCCCTACGAGCAGTACTTC,CASSPTRANPYEQYF
-,TRBJ1-6,TRBV6-5,-,TGTGCCAGCAGTTGGCGGGGGAGAAATTCACCCCTCCACTTT,CASSWRGRNSPLHF
-,TRBJ2-5,TRBV10-1,many,TGCGCCAGCAGTGAGTCGGTTGCAGGGACCCAGTACTTC,CASSESVAGTQYF